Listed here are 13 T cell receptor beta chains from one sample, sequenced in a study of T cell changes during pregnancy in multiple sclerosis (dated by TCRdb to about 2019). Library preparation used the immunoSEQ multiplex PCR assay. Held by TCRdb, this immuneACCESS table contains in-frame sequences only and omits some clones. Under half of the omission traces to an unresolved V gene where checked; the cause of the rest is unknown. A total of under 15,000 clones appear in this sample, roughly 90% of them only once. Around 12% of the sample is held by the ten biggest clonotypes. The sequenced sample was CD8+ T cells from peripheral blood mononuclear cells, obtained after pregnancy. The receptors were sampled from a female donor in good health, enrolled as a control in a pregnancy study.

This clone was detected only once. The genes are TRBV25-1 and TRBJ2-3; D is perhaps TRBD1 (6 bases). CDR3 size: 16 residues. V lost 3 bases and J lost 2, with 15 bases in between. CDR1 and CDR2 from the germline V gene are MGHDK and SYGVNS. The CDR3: CASSDQTGLDTDTQYF. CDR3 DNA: TGTGCCAGCAGTGATCAAACAGGGTTGGACACAGATACGCAGTATTTT.

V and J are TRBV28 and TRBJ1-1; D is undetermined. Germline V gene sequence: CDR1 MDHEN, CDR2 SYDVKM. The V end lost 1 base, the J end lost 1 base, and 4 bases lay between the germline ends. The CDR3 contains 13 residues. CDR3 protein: CASSLSGNTEAFF. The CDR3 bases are TGTGCCAGCAGTTTATCGGGGAACACTGAAGCTTTCTTT. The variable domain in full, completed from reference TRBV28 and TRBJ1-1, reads DVKVTQSSRYLVKRTGEKVFLECVQDMDHENMFWYRQDPGLGLRLIYFSYDVKMKEKGDIPEGYSVSREKKERFSLILESASTNQTSMYLCASSLSGNTEAFFGQGTRLTVV.

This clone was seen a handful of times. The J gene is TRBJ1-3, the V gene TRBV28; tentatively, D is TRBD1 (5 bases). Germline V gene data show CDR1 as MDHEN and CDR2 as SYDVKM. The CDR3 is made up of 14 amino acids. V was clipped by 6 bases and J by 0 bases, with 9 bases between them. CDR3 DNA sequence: TGTGCCAGCAGGGGGACTAGCTCTGGAAACACCATATATTTT. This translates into CASRGTSSGNTIYF.

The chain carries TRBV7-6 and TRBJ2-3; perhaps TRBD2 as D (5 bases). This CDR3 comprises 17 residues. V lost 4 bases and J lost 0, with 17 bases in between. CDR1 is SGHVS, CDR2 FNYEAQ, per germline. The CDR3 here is CASSWAVSGTSTDTQYF. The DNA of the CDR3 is TGTGCCAGCAGCTGGGCCGTTTCGGGAACTAGCACAGATACGCAGTATTTT. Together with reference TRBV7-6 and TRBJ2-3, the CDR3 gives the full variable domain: GAGVSQSPRYKVTKRGQDVALRCDPISGHVSLYWYRQALGQGPEFLTYFNYEAQQDKSGLPNDRFSAERPEGSISTLTIQRTEQRDSAMYRCASSWAVSGTSTDTQYFGPGTRLTVL.

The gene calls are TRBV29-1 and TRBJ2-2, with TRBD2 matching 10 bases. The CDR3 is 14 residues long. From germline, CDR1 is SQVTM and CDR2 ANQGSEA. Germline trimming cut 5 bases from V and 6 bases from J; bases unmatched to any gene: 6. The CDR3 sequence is CSVLLAGDPGELFF. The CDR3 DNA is TGCAGCGTTCTGCTAGCGGGGGATCCCGGGGAGCTGTTTTTT.

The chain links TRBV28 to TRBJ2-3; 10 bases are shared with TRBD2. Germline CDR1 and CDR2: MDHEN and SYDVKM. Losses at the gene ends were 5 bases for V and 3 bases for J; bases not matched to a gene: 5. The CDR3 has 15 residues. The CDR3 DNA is TGTGCCAGCAGTCCTAGCGGGGGAGGGACAGATACGCAGTATTTT. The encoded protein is CASSPSGGGTDTQYF.

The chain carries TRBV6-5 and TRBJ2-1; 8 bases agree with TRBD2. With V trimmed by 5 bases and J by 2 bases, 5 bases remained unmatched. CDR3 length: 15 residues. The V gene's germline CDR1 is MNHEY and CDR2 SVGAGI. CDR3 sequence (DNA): TGTGCCAGCAGTGGAAGCGGGGGCCCCTACAATGAGCAGTTCTTC. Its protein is CASSGSGGPYNEQFF.

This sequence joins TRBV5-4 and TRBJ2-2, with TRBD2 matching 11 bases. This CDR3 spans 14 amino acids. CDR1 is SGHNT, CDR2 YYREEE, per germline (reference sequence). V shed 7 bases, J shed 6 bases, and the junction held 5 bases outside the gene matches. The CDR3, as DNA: TGTGCCAGCTCCCTGACTAGCGGGGCCGGGGAGCTGTTTTTT. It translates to CASSLTSGAGELFF. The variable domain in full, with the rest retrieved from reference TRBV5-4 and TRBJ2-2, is ETGVTQSPTHLIKTRGQQVTLRCSSQSGHNTVSWYQQALGQGPQFIFQYYREEENGRGNFPPRFSGLQFPNYSSELNVNALELDDSALYLCASSLTSGAGELFFGEGSRLTVL.

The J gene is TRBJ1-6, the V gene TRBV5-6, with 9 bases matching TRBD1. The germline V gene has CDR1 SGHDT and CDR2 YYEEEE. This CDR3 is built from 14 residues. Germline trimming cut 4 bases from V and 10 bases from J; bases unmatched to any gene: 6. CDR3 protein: CASSPGQGFSPLHF. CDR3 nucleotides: TGTGCCAGCAGCCCCGGACAGGGGTTCTCACCCCTCCACTTT. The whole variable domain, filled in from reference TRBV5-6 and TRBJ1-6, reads DAGVTQSPTHLIKTRGQQVTLRCSPKSGHDTVSWYQQALGQGPQFIFQYYEEEERQRGNFPDRFSGHQFPNYSSELNVNALLLGDSALYLCASSPGQGFSPLHFGNGTRLTVT.

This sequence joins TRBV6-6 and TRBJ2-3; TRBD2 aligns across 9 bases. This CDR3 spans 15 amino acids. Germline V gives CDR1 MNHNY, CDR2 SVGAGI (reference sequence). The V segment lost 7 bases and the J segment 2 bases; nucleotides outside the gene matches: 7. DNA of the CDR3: TGTGCCAGCACCCCCCAGCGGGAGGTCACAGATACGCAGTATTTT. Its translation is CASTPQREVTDTQYF.

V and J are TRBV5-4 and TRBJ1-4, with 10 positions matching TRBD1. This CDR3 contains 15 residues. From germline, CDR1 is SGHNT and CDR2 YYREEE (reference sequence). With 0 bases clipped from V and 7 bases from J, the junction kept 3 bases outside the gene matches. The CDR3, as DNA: TGTGCCAGCAGCTTGGGGGACAGGGGCCCTGAAAAACTGTTTTTT. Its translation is CASSLGDRGPEKLFF.

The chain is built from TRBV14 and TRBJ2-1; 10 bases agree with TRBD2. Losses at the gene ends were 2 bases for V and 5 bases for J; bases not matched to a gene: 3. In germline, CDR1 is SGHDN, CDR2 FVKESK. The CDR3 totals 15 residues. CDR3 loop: CASSQLAGADNEQFF. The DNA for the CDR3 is TGTGCCAGCAGCCAACTAGCGGGGGCTGACAATGAGCAGTTCTTC.

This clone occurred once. The CDR3 loop is CASSWTGESYEQYF. CDR3 DNA: TGCGCCAGCAGCTGGACAGGGGAATCCTACGAGCAGTACTTC. The chain links TRBV4-1 to TRBJ2-7, with 9 bases lining up with TRBD1. With 5 bases clipped from V and 1 base from J, the junction kept 3 bases outside the gene matches. Per germline, CDR1 MGHRA and CDR2 YSYEKL. This CDR3 contains 14 residues.